The 15 T cell receptor beta chains in this list originate from one sample, sequenced in a study of T cells in Graves' hyperthyroidism and ophthalmopathy. Amplification targeted TCR beta CDR3 regions from RNA transcripts. Initially, a first-round RT-PCR of the TCR CDR3 employed the HTBI primer set. TCRdb fed the multiplex PCR reads into MiXCR, producing one record per CDR3 protein. This sample has 700,000 or so distinct CDR3 sequences, with over 15% found just once. Input material: blood. The receptor set was obtained from a man aged 18 to 29 with Graves' hyperthyroidism.

The V call is TRBV30, the J call TRBJ2-3; D not resolved. Germline V gene data show CDR1 as GTSNPN and CDR2 as SVGIG (reference sequence). This CDR3 comprises 15 residues. V lost 5 bases and J 0 bases, leaving 15 bases between the germline ends. The CDR3 DNA reads as TGTGCCTGGGACGGGCCCCGAGGCAGCACAGATACGCAGTATTTT. It is translated as CAWDGPRGSTDTQYF. Looking up the rest from reference TRBV30 and TRBJ2-3 gives the full variable domain: SQTIHQWPATLVQPVGSPLSLECTVEGTSNPNLYWYRQAAGRGLQLLFYSVGIGQISSEVPQNLSASRPQDRQFILSSKKLLLSDSGFYLCAWDGPRGSTDTQYFGPGTRLTVL.

The chain combines TRBV18 with TRBJ2-3; D is possibly TRBD1 (5 bases). The CDR3 runs to 15 residues. Trimming removed 6 bases at V and 3 bases at J, with 16 bases between. In germline, CDR1 is KGHSH, CDR2 LQKENI. The CDR3 coding sequence is TGTGCCAGCTCGCCTTACGGCCCAGGGACAGATACGCAGTATTTT. Its protein is CASSPYGPGTDTQYF.

This clonotype occurred a few times. This chain links TRBV6-2 or TRBV6-3 with TRBJ2-5, with 7 bases lining up with TRBD1. The CDR3 totals 16 residues. CDR1 is MNHEY, CDR2 SVGEGT, per germline. V trimming: 5 bases; J trimming: 4 bases; junction bases outside the gene matches: 13. CDR3 nucleotides: TGTGCCAGCAGTAGCCTCGGGACAGCCAAGCGAGAGACCCAGTACTTC. It specifies CASSSLGTAKRETQYF.

The chain carries TRBV5-1 and TRBJ2-3, with 9 bases that match TRBD2. Trimming cost V 7 bases and J 3 bases; bases outside gene matches: 18. CDR1 and CDR2 from the germline V gene are SGHRS and YFSETQ. The CDR3 runs 18 residues. CDR3 protein: CASRPLAGGPGKTDTQYF. The CDR3 DNA sequence: TGCGCCAGCCGGCCCCTCGCGGGAGGGCCTGGGAAGACAGATACGCAGTATTTT.

Comment on this clonotype: Compared with germline, one end of the junction differs, possibly owing to a read error. This rearrangement joins TRBV19 to TRBJ1-1, with TRBD1 as a possible D gene (6 bases). The germline V gene encodes CDR1 LNHDA and CDR2 SQIVND (reference sequence). This CDR3 is 12 amino acids long. The CDR3, as DNA: TGTGCCGGTAGTATAGAGCAGGGGAGAGCTTTCTTT. Translating gives CAGSIEQGRAFF.

The rearrangement joins TRBV7-2 to TRBJ2-2; no firm D call. V dropped 4 bases and J dropped 8 bases, with 5 bases sitting between them. This CDR3 comprises 11 residues. Germline V gives CDR1 SGHTA, CDR2 FQGNSA. The CDR3 sequence: CASSYLGELFF. For the CDR3, the DNA is TGTGCCAGCAGCTACTTAGGGGAGCTGTTTTTT. The whole variable domain, remainder taken from reference TRBV7-2 and TRBJ2-2, is GAGVSQSPSNKVTEKGKDVELRCDPISGHTALYWYRQSLGQGLEFLIYFQGNSAPDKSGLPSDRFSAERTGGSVSTLTIQRTQQEDSAVYLCASSYLGELFFGEGSRLTVL.

This clonotype has only a few counts. The J gene is TRBJ2-7, the V gene TRBV6-1; D is possibly TRBD1 or TRBD2 (5 bases each). The length of the CDR3 is 14 residues. Trimming pared 5 bases from V and 2 bases from J, leaving 13 bases between. Germline CDR1 reads MNHNS; CDR2 reads SASEGT. The CDR3 nucleotides are TGTGCCAGCAGTCCCGGGATGGGGCCCTACGAGCAGTACTTC. Amino acids: CASSPGMGPYEQYF.

Many counts were recorded for this clonotype. This chain links TRBV27 with TRBJ1-1; D is undetermined. Trimming left V 6 bases short and J 6 bases short, with 14 bases between. The CDR3 is 13 amino acids. Germline lookup yields CDR1 MNHEY and CDR2 SMNVEV (reference sequence). The CDR3 is CASSPAARAEAFF. CDR3 nucleotide sequence: TGTGCCAGCAGCCCTGCCGCTAGGGCTGAAGCTTTCTTT.

The rearrangement uses TRBV6-1 and TRBJ2-5, with D possibly TRBD1 on 6 matching bases. The ends were cut back, 6 bases at V and 5 bases at J, with 19 bases in the middle. There are 15 residues in the CDR3. Germline loops: CDR1 MNHNS, CDR2 SASEGT. In nucleotides, the CDR3 is TGTGCCAGCAGCGTTGACGAGGGGGTAGGGGAGACCCAGTACTTC. This encodes CASSVDEGVGETQYF.

This clonotype was seen more than once but under ten times. The V gene is TRBV29-1, the J gene TRBJ2-5; tentative D call: TRBD1 (6 bases). This CDR3 spans 13 amino acids. Germline assignment: CDR1 SQVTM and CDR2 ANQGSEA. The V and J ends lost 5 bases and 1 base respectively, with 11 bases between them. The CDR3 is CSVLGGSQETQYF. The CDR3 DNA follows: TGCAGCGTTCTTGGGGGCAGCCAAGAGACCCAGTACTTC.

This clonotype was seen at least ten times. The chain joins TRBV6-2 or TRBV6-3 to TRBJ2-1; D call uncertain. The CDR3 has 12 amino acids. Trimming took 2 bases from V and 9 from J, leaving 8 bases between them. Germline loops: CDR1 MNHEY, CDR2 SVGEGT. The CDR3 nucleotides are TGTGCCAGCAGTTACCTTGTGGGTGAGCAGTTCTTC. Translation: CASSYLVGEQFF.

This clonotype was picked up many times. The gene calls are TRBV27 and TRBJ2-1, with a weak D call TRBD1 (5 bases). The germline V gene has CDR1 MNHEY and CDR2 SMNVEV (reference sequence). The V gene lost 2 bases and the J gene lost 3 bases, with 11 bases spanning the gap. This CDR3 spans 15 amino acids. The CDR3 DNA reads TGTGCCAGCAGTTTAAGTCCAGGGCGCTACAATGAGCAGTTCTTC. Translation: CASSLSPGRYNEQFF.

This clonotype was detected many times. V usage is TRBV7-3 and J usage is TRBJ2-3, with TRBD2 matching over 13 bases. V was clipped by 5 bases and J by 4 bases; unmatched bases: 3. Germline-derived CDR1 and CDR2 are SGHTA and FQGTGA. The CDR3 totals 15 residues. In DNA form, the CDR3 reads TGTGCCAGCAGCCAACTAGCGGGAGGGGCAGATACGCAGTATTTT. This gives the protein CASSQLAGGADTQYF.

At least ten counts were recorded for this clonotype. The rearrangement joins TRBV2 to TRBJ2-7, with D uncertain. This CDR3 contains 14 residues. The V and J ends lost 6 bases and 1 base respectively, with 13 bases between them. Germline values: CDR1 SNHLY, CDR2 FYNNEI. In DNA, the CDR3 is TGTGCCAGCAGGTATTCCTCCGGGTCCTACGAGCAGTACTTC. Its protein product is CASRYSSGSYEQYF.

The CDR3 nucleotides are TGCGCCAGCAGCTCCTCCCAATCGGGACTAAATCCCAATGAGCAGTTCTTC. Its protein product is CASSSSQSGLNPNEQFF. The J gene is TRBJ2-1, the V gene TRBV5-1; 7 bases fit TRBD2. The V gene's germline CDR1 is SGHRS and CDR2 YFSETQ. V lost 3 bases and J lost 6; bases outside the gene matches: 15. The CDR3 is 17 residues long.